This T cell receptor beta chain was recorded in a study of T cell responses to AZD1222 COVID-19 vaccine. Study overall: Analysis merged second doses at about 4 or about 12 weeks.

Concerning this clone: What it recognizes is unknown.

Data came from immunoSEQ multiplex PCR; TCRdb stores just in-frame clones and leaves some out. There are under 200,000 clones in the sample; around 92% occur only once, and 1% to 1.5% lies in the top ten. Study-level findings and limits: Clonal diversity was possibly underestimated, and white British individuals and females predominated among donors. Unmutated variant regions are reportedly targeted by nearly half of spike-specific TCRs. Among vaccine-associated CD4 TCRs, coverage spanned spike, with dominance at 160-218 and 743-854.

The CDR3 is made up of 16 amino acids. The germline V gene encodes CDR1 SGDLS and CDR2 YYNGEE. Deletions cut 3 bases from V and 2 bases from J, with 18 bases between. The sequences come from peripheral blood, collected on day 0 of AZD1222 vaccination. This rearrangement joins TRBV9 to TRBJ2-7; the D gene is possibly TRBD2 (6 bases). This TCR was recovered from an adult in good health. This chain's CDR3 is CASSAQLGGETYEQYF. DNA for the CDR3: TGTGCCAGCAGCGCTCAACTGGGCGGGGAAACCTACGAGCAGTACTTC.